Described below is a single TCR beta chain sequence and its context. Its antigen is currently unknown. The data were obtained in a study of immune evolution from preneoplasia to lung adenocarcinoma. Sequencing was performed with immunoSEQ multiplex PCR; in TCRdb, only in-frame clones are kept and a portion is missing. Here the sample spans 12,000 to 15,000 clones, roughly 87% being singletons. The V end was cut by 9 bases, the J end by 4 bases, with 12 bases between. CDR1 and CDR2 (germline): MDHEN, SYDVKM. The CDR3 runs 12 residues. Findings of the study overall: Later-stage lesions seemingly showed higher T cell density and diversity than normal lung. Normal lung had the highest top T cell clone frequencies.

The sample comprised FFPE lung adenocarcinoma in situ tissue. V and J are TRBV28 and TRBJ1-2; perhaps TRBD1 as D (5 bases). The sequence was obtained from a donor older than 65 with lung adenocarcinoma. CDR3 protein: CASSSGTYGYTF. CDR3 sequence (DNA): TGTGCCAGTTCGTCGGGGACCTATGGCTACACCTTC.